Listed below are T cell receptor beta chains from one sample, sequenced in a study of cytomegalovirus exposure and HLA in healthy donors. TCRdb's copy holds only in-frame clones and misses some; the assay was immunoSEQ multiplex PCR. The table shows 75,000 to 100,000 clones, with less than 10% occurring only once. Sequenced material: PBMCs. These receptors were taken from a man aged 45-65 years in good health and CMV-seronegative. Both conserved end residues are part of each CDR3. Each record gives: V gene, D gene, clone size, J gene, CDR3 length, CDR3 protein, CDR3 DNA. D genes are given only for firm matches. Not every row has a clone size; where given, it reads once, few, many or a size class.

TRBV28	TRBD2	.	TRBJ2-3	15	CASSRGGSSTDTQYF	TGTGCCAGCAGCCGGGGCGGGAGTTCCACAGATACGCAGTATTTT
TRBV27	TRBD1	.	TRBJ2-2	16	CASSLGQGAPGGELFF	TGTGCCAGCAGTCTAGGACAGGGGGCGCCCGGCGGGGAGCTGTTTTTT
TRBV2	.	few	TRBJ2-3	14	CASSLRGFTDTQYF	TGTGCCAGCAGTCTCCGCGGTTTCACAGATACGCAGTATTTT
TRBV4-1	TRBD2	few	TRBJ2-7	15	CASSQRVAGGYEQYF	TGCGCCAGCAGCCAAAGGGTAGCGGGGGGATACGAGCAGTACTTC
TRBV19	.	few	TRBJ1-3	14	CASSIDPAGNTIYF	TGTGCCAGTAGTATAGATCCGGCTGGAAACACCATATATTTT
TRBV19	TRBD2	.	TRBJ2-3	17	CASSAKTSGGPTDTQYF	TGTGCCAGTAGTGCGAAGACTAGCGGAGGGCCCACAGATACGCAGTATTTT
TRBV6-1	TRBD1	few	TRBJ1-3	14	CASSETGAGNTIYF	TGTGCCAGCAGTGAAACAGGGGCCGGAAACACCATATATTTT
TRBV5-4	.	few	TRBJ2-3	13	CASSPPVSGTQYF	TGTGCCAGCAGCCCTCCAGTTAGCGGTACGCAGTATTTT
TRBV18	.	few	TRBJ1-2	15	CASSPGSRGNYGYTF	TGTGCCAGCTCACCAGGTTCCCGGGGAAACTATGGCTACACCTTC
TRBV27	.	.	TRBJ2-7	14	CATRERAASYEQYF	TGTGCCACCCGGGAACGGGCTGCCTCCTACGAGCAGTACTTC
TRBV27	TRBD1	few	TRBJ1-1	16	CAGSTRTGGMITEAFF	TGTGCCGGCAGTACCCGGACAGGGGGAATGATCACTGAAGCTTTCTTT
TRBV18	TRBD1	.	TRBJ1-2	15	CASSPRTGIDYGYTF	TGTGCCAGCTCACCCCGGACAGGGATAGACTATGGCTACACCTTC
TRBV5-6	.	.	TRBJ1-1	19	CASSLAITHTGGAGSEAFF	TGTGCCAGCAGCTTGGCCATAACTCACACCGGAGGAGCGGGCTCTGAAGCTTTCTTT
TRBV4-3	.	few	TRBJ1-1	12	CASSPEVGEAFF	TGCGCCAGCAGCCCGGAGGTGGGTGAAGCTTTCTTT
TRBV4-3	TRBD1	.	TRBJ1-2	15	CASSRTGQGNYGYTF	TGCGCCAGCAGCCGGACGGGACAGGGGAACTATGGCTACACCTTC
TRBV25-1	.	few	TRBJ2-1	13	CASSESPLYEQFF	TGTGCCAGCAGTGAATCCCCCCTATACGAGCAGTTCTTC
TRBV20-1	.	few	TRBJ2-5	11	CSAQRSETQYF	TGCAGTGCTCAGAGGTCGGAGACCCAGTACTTC
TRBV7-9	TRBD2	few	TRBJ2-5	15	CASSTGTSGTETQYF	TGTGCCAGCAGCACCGGGACTAGCGGGACTGAGACCCAGTACTTC
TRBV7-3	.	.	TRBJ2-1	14	CASSLGGFDNEQFF	TGTGCCAGCAGCTTGGGAGGATTCGACAATGAGCAGTTCTTC
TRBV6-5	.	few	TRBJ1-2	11	CASSTGYGYTF	TGTGCCAGCAGTACAGGGTATGGCTACACCTTC
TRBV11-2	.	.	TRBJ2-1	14	CASSLQRAYNEQFF	TGTGCCAGCAGCTTGCAGCGGGCATACAATGAGCAGTTCTTC
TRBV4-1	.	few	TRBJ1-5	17	CASSQGRRGRDNQPQHF	TGCGCCAGCAGCCAAGGGAGGAGGGGCCGCGACAATCAGCCCCAGCATTTT
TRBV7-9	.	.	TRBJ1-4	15	CASSSTGEVNEKLFF	TGTGCCAGCAGCTCTACGGGAGAGGTTAATGAAAAACTGTTTTTT
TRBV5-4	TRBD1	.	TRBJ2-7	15	CASSFAGQGSHEQYF	TGTGCCAGCAGCTTCGCGGGACAGGGTTCCCACGAGCAGTACTTC
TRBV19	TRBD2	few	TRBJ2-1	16	CASSRRQRGVYNEQFF	TGTGCCAGTAGTAGACGGCAGCGGGGAGTGTACAATGAGCAGTTCTTC
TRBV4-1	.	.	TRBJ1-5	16	CASSLLTGEGNQPQHF	TGCGCCAGCAGCCTCCTGACCGGGGAAGGCAATCAGCCCCAGCATTTT
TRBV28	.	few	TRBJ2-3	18	CASSSKLGTRRSTDTQYF	TGTGCCAGCAGTTCCAAACTCGGGACACGTAGATCCACAGATACGCAGTATTTT
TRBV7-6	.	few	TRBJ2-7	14	CASSLDGSSYEQYF	TGTGCCAGCAGCCTAGACGGTAGCTCCTACGAGCAGTACTTC
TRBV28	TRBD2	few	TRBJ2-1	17	CASSFRASGNFYNEQFF	TGTGCCAGCAGTTTTCGGGCTAGCGGGAATTTCTACAATGAGCAGTTCTTC
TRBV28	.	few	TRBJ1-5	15	CASSWLMNSNQPQHF	TGTGCCAGCAGTTGGCTGATGAATAGCAATCAGCCCCAGCATTTT
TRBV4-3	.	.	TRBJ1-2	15	CASSQETGANYGYTF	TGCGCCAGCAGCCAAGAAACGGGGGCTAACTATGGCTACACCTTC
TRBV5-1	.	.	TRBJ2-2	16	CASSPAGQGNAGELFF	TGCGCCAGCAGCCCCGCTGGGCAGGGTAATGCCGGGGAGCTGTTTTTT
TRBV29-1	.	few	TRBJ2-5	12	CSVVQTGETQYF	TGCAGCGTTGTACAGACAGGAGAGACCCAGTACTTC
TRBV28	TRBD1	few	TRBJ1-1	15	CASSARTGRIAEAFF	TGTGCCAGCAGTGCCAGGACAGGGAGGATAGCTGAAGCTTTCTTT
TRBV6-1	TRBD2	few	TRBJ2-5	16	CASSAQTGGLGETQYF	TGTGCCAGCAGTGCCCAAACGGGGGGGCTTGGAGAGACCCAGTACTTC
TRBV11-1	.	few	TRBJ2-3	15	CASSLVDKSTDTQYF	TGTGCCAGCAGCTTAGTTGACAAGAGCACAGATACGCAGTATTTT
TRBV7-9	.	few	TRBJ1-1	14	CASSLGQESTEAFF	TGTGCCAGCAGCTTAGGACAAGAGAGCACTGAAGCTTTCTTT
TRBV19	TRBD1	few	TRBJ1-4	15	CASSMPGQGTGKLFF	TGTGCCAGTAGTATGCCGGGACAGGGTACGGGAAAACTGTTTTTT
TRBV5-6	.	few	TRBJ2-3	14	CASSTRTRTDTQYF	TGTGCCAGCAGCACTAGGACCCGCACAGATACGCAGTATTTT
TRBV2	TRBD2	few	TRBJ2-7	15	CASIYTAGGNYEQYF	TGTGCCAGCATTTATACAGCGGGAGGGAACTACGAGCAGTACTTC
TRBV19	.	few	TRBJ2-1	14	CASSILGGDNEQFF	TGTGCCAGTAGTATACTAGGAGGGGACAATGAGCAGTTCTTC
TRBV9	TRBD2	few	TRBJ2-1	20	CASSVGGNSGIPSSYNEQFF	TGTGCCAGCAGCGTAGGGGGTAATAGCGGGATACCGAGCTCCTACAATGAGCAGTTCTTC
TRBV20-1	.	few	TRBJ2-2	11	CSVWLAGELFF	TGCAGTGTTTGGTTAGCCGGGGAGCTGTTTTTT
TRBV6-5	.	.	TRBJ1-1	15	CASRDNRDRNTEAFF	TGTGCCAGCAGAGATAACAGAGACCGAAACACTGAAGCTTTCTTT
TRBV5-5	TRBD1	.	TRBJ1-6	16	CASSYNARTGESPLHF	TGTGCCAGCAGCTATAACGCCCGGACAGGGGAGTCACCCCTCCACTTT
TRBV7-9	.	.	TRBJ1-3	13	CASSRTEGNTIYF	TGTGCCAGCAGCCGGACAGAAGGAAACACCATATATTTT